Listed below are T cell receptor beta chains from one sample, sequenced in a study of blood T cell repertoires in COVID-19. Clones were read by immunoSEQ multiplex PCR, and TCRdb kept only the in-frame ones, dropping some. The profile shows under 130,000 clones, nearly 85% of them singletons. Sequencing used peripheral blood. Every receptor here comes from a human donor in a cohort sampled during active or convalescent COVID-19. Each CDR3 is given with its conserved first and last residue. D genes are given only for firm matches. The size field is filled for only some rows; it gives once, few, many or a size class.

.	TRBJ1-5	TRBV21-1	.	CASSKGQPGRNQPQHF	TGTGCCAGCAGCAAAGGACAGCCCGGGAGAAATCAGCCCCAGCATTTT
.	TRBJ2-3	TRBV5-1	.	CASSRMRASTDTQYF	TGCGCCAGCAGCAGAATGCGGGCCAGCACAGATACGCAGTATTTT
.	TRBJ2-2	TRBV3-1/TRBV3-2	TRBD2	CASSPKARLAGGHATGELFF	TGTGCCAGCAGCCCTAAGGCGAGACTAGCGGGGGGGCATGCCACCGGGGAGCTGTTTTTT
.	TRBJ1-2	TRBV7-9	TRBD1	CASSRQGGSGYTF	TGTGCCAGCAGCCGACAGGGAGGAAGTGGCTACACCTTC
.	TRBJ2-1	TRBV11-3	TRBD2	CASSLDRGGLAGIYNEQFF	TGTGCCAGCAGCTTAGACAGGGGTGGGCTAGCGGGGATCTACAATGAGCAGTTCTTC
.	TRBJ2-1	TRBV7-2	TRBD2	CASSLGGGNGNEQFF	TGTGCCAGCAGCTTAGGGGGGGGAAACGGCAATGAGCAGTTCTTC
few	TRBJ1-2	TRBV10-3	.	CAISVGGGYGYTF	TGTGCCATCAGTGTTGGTGGCGGCTATGGCTACACCTTC
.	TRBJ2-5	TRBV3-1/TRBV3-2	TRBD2	CASSQGLAGETQYF	TGTGCCAGCAGCCAAGGGCTAGCGGGCGAGACCCAGTACTTC
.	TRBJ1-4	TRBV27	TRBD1	CASRRGTGNEKLFF	TGTGCCAGCAGGAGGGGGACAGGGAATGAAAAACTGTTTTTT
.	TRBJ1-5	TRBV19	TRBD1	CASSTWDRGGNQPQHF	TGTGCCAGTAGTACCTGGGACAGAGGTGGCAATCAGCCCCAGCATTTT
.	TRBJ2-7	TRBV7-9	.	CASSRGEREQYF	TGTGCCAGCAGCCGCGGGGAGCGCGAGCAGTACTTC
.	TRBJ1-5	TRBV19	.	CASCVSGDGQPQHF	TGTGCCAGCTGTGTTTCGGGGGACGGTCAGCCCCAGCATTTT